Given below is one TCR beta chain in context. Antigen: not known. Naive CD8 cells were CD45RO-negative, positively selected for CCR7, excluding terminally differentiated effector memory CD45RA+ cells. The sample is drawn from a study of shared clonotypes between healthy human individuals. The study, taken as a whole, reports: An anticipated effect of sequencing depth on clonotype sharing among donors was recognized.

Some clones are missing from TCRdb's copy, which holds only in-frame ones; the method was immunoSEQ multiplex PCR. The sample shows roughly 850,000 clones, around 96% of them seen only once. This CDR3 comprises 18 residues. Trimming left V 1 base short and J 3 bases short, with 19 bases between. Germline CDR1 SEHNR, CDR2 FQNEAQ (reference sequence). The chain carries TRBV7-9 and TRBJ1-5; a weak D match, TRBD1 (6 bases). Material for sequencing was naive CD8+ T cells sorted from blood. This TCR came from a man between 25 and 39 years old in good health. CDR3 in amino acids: CASSLGVLRTDPNQPQHF. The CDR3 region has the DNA TGTGCCAGCAGCTTAGGGGTTCTTAGGACAGACCCCAATCAGCCCCAGCATTTT.